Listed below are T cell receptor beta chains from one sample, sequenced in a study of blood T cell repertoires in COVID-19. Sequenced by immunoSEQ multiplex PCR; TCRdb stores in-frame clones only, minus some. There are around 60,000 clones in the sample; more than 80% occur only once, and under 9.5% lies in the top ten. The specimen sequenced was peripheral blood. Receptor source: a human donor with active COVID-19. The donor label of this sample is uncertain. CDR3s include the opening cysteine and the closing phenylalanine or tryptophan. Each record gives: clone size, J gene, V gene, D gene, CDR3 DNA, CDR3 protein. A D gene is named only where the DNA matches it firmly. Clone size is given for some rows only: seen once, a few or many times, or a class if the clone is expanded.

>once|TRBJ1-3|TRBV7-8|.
TGTGCCAGCCGACAGCGCTCTGGAAACACCATATATTTT
CASRQRSGNTIYF
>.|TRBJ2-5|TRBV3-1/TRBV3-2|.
TGTGCCAGCAGCCTCCTAGTAACCCGCGAGACCCAGTACTTC
CASSLLVTRETQYF
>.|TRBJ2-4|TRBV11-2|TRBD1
TGTGCCAGCAGCTTAGGACCCGATCAGGGGGCCGTAGCCAAAAACATTCAGTACTTC
CASSLGPDQGAVAKNIQYF
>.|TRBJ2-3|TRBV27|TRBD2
TGTGCCAGCCAGCGGGGTGACACAGATACGCAGTATTTT
CASQRGDTDTQYF
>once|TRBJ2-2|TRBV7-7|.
TGTGCCATCCACCGGGGGAGCGGGACCGGGGAGCTGTTTTTT
CAIHRGSGTGELFF
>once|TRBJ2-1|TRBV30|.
TGTGCCTGGAGACTAGAGCTGGGTGAGCAGTTCTTC
CAWRLELGEQFF
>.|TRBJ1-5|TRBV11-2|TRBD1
TGTGCCAGCAGCACCGGGACAGTCAGCAATCAGCCCCAGCATTTT
CASSTGTVSNQPQHF
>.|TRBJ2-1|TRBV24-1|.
TGTGCCACCAGCGGCTTGGCGGGGCCGAGCTCCTACAATGAGCAGTTCTTC
CATSGLAGPSSYNEQFF
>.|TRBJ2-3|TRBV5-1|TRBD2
TGCGCCAGCAGCTTGACTAGCGGGGGGGCTCGGGCAGATACGCAGTATTTT
CASSLTSGGARADTQYF
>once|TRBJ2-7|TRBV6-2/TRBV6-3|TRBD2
TGTGCCAGCAGTTACTCGCCAGCGGGGAGCTCCTACGAGCAGTACTTC
CASSYSPAGSSYEQYF
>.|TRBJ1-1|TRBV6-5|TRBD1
TGTGCCAGCATCTGGACAGGGTTGGGCACTGAAGCTTTCTTT
CASIWTGLGTEAFF
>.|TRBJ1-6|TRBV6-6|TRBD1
TGTGCCAGCAGTCCCGAACAGGGGAGCTCCTATAATTCACCCCTCCACTTT
CASSPEQGSSYNSPLHF
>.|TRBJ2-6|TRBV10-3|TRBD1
TGTGCCATCAGCACAAGGGGGCTTGGGGCCAACGTCCTGACTTTC
CAISTRGLGANVLTF
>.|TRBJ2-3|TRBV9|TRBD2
TGTGCCAGCAGCGCCTTAGCGGGGGACACAGATACGCAGTATTTT
CASSALAGDTDTQYF
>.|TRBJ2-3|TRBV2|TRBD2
TGTGCCAGCAGTGAGTCGGGGGGGCGCAGAGATACGCAGTATTTT
CASSESGGRRDTQYF
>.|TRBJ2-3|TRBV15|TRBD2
TGTGCCACCAGCAGAGATAGGCTAGCGGGTTTAATCACAGATACGCAGTATTTT
CATSRDRLAGLITDTQYF
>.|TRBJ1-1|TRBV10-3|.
TGTGCCATCAGTGAGCCCTGGAACACTGAAGCTTTCTTT
CAISEPWNTEAFF
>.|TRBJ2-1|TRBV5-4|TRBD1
TGTGCCAGCAGCCTGCCTACGGGACAGGGAAAAAATGAGCAGTTCTTC
CASSLPTGQGKNEQFF
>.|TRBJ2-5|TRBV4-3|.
TGCGCCAGCAGCCAAAGTTTTGAGGAGACCCAGTACTTC
CASSQSFEETQYF
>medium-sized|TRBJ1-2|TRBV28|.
TGTGCCAGCAGTTTCTTCGGGGGGCAGGACTATGGCTACACCTTC
CASSFFGGQDYGYTF
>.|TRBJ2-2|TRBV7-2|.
TGTGCCAGCAGCTTAGCGGGGGGGCCCGGGGAGCTGTTTTTT
CASSLAGGPGELFF
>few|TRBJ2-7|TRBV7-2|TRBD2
TGTGCCAGCAGCTCTCGCGGTTTGGGAGCGGGAGGCCACTACGAGCAGTACTTC
CASSSRGLGAGGHYEQYF
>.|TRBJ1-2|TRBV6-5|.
TGTGCCAGCTCGGGGTCTATTGGCTACACCTTC
CASSGSIGYTF
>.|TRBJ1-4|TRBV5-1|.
TGCGCCAGCAGCTTCTGGGAGGGTCGAGCTAATGAAAAACTGTTTTTT
CASSFWEGRANEKLFF
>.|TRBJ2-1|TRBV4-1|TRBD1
TGCGCCAGCAGCCTTCCGTGGGACAGGGGGGTAAATGAGCAGTTCTTC
CASSLPWDRGVNEQFF
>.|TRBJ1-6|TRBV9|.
TGTGCCAGCAGCGCAGGACTGTCGAATTCACCCCTCCACTTT
CASSAGLSNSPLHF
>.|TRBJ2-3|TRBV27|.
TGTGCCAGCAGTTTCGGTGGGAGGATAGATACGCAGTATTTT
CASSFGGRIDTQYF